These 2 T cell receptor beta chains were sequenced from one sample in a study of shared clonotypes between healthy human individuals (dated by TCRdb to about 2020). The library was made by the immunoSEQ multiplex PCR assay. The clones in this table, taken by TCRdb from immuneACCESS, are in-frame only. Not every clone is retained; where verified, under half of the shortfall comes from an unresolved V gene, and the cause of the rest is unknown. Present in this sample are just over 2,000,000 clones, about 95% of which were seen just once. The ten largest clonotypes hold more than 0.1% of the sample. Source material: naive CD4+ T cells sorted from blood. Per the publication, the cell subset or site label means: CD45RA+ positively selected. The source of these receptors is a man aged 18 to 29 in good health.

CDR3 residues: CASSAGLAGAYNEQFF. The CDR3 DNA reads TGTGCCAGCAGCGCCGGGCTAGCGGGGGCCTACAATGAGCAGTTCTTC. V and J are TRBV27 and TRBJ2-1; 10 bases match TRBD2. The length of the CDR3 is 16 residues. The junction had 7 bases not matched to a gene; V was cut back by 6 bases and J by 2 bases. CDR1 and CDR2 from the germline V gene are MNHEY and SMNVEV (reference sequence).

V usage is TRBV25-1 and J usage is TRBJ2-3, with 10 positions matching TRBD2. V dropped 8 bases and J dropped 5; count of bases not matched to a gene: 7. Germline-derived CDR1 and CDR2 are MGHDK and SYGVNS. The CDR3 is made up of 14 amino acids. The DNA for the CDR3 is TGTGCCAGCGGACGGACTAGCGGAGTAGATACGCAGTATTTT. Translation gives CASGRTSGVDTQYF.